These 29 T cell receptor beta chains were sequenced from one sample in a study of blood T cell repertoires in COVID-19. The assay was immunoSEQ multiplex PCR, and TCRdb's table has in-frame clones only and misses some. Altogether some 200,000 clones are present, around four fifths being singletons, with the ten largest covering roughly 20%. The material sequenced was peripheral blood. These receptors originate from a woman of 80 years or more with active or convalescent COVID-19.

The chain couples TRBV6-5 to TRBJ1-2, with D tentatively TRBD1 (6 bases). V dropped 9 bases and J dropped 1 base, with 9 bases sitting between them. Per germline, CDR1 MNHEY and CDR2 SVGAGI. The CDR3 runs 12 residues. The CDR3 coding sequence is TGTGCCAGTCGACAGGTTAACTATGGCTACACCTTC. As protein: CASRQVNYGYTF.

The V and J genes are TRBV19 and TRBJ1-2; 7 positions match TRBD1. Germline CDR1 reads LNHDA; CDR2 reads SQIVND (reference sequence). The CDR3 has 12 amino acids. Trimming cost V 9 bases and J 7 bases; bases outside gene matches: 8. The CDR3 nucleotides are TGTGCCAGCAAAACAGGGGCTGGTGGCTACACCTTC. It translates to CASKTGAGGYTF.

V is TRBV28 and J is TRBJ2-7; 7 positions agree with TRBD1. Germline V CDR1 and CDR2: MDHEN, SYDVKM. This CDR3 has 13 amino acids. The V and J ends lost 5 bases and 3 bases, in that order; junction bases with no gene match: 4. CDR3 residues: CASSMGQYYEQYF. The CDR3 DNA sequence: TGTGCCAGCAGTATGGGACAGTACTACGAGCAGTACTTC.

The V gene is TRBV4-2, the J gene TRBJ1-6; D unresolved. Trimming took 1 base from V and 5 from J, leaving 12 bases between them. The CDR3 loop spans 16 amino acids. Germline CDR1 is LGHNA and CDR2 is YNFKEQ. CDR3 DNA sequence: TGTGCCAGCAGCCAAGGAAGCCGGGAGGATAATTCACCCCTCCACTTT. As protein: CASSQGSREDNSPLHF.

This chain connects TRBV7-9 to TRBJ2-7; unclear D gene. CDR1 SEHNR and CDR2 FQNEAQ come from the germline V gene (reference sequence). Trimming pared 4 bases from V and 2 bases from J, leaving 15 bases between. The CDR3 contains 15 residues. CDR3 protein: CASSSRGVPPYEQYF. Written as DNA, the CDR3 is TGTGCCAGCAGCTCCCGAGGCGTCCCCCCCTACGAGCAGTACTTC. Supplemented by reference TRBV7-9 and TRBJ2-7, the full variable domain reads DTGVSQNPRHKITKRGQNVTFRCDPISEHNRLYWYRQTLGQGPEFLTYFQNEAQLEKSRLLSDRFSAERPKGSFSTLEIQRTEQGDSAMYLCASSSRGVPPYEQYFGPGTRLTVT.

The V and J genes are TRBV5-4 and TRBJ2-3, with D perhaps matching TRBD1 (5 bases). Germline loops: CDR1 SGHNT, CDR2 YYREEE (reference sequence). V lost 7 bases to trimming and J lost 3 bases, with 21 bases between them. The CDR3 covers 16 residues. The CDR3 reads CASRPEDISFTDTQYF. The CDR3 coding sequence is TGTGCCAGCCGTCCTGAGGACATCTCGTTTACAGATACGCAGTATTTT. The variable domain in full, with the rest retrieved from reference TRBV5-4 and TRBJ2-3, is ETGVTQSPTHLIKTRGQQVTLRCSSQSGHNTVSWYQQALGQGPQFIFQYYREEENGRGNFPPRFSGLQFPNYSSELNVNALELDDSALYLCASRPEDISFTDTQYFGPGTRLTVL.

The CDR3 loop reads CASSSTFGTLNYGYTF. The CDR3 DNA follows: TGTGCCAGCAGTTCGACCTTCGGGACACTGAACTATGGCTACACCTTC. The chain uses TRBV27 and TRBJ1-2; a possible D gene is TRBD1 (6 bases). V was shortened by 4 bases and J by 2 bases, with 17 bases between the two germline ends. This CDR3 is built from 16 residues. Germline V gene lookup returns CDR1 MNHEY and CDR2 SMNVEV (reference sequence).

The J gene is TRBJ2-3, the V gene TRBV2, with D possibly TRBD2 on 5 matching bases. Germline V CDR1 and CDR2: SNHLY, FYNNEI. The V end was cut by 6 bases, the J end by 5 bases, with 12 bases between. This CDR3 region has 13 residues. The CDR3 protein is CASREDLKDTQYF. Written as DNA, the CDR3 is TGTGCCAGCAGGGAGGATCTAAAAGATACGCAGTATTTT.

The genes are TRBV3-1 (or the pseudogene TRBV3-2) and TRBJ2-2, with D hard to call. Trimming took 0 bases from V and 1 from J, leaving 9 bases between them. Germline V lookup: CDR1 LGHDT, CDR2 YNNKEL (reference sequence). The CDR3 contains 16 residues. The CDR3 nucleotides read TGTGCCAGCAGCCAAGATCGGGTAGGGAACACCGGGGAGCTGTTTTTT. This gives the protein CASSQDRVGNTGELFF.

J is TRBJ2-1 and V is TRBV2; 8 bases are a match to TRBD2. This CDR3 region has 12 residues. Trimming at V came to 8 bases and at J to 9 bases, leaving 6 bases not matched to a gene. CDR1 is SNHLY, CDR2 FYNNEI, per germline. CDR3 residues: CASGREVGEQFF. The CDR3 region has the DNA TGTGCCAGCGGGCGGGAGGTCGGTGAGCAGTTCTTC.

The V and J genes are TRBV19 and TRBJ2-3; D possibly corresponds to TRBD1 (6 bases). The CDR3 loop spans 15 amino acids. V lost 2 bases to trimming and J lost 11 bases, with 20 bases between them. Germline V gene lookup returns CDR1 LNHDA and CDR2 SQIVND (reference sequence). The CDR3 loop is CASSIRGTTAGLQYF. CDR3 nucleotides: TGTGCCAGTAGTATAAGAGGGACAACCGCCGGGTTGCAGTATTTT.

V is TRBV27 and J is TRBJ2-1; TRBD1 aligns across 10 bases. Germline assignment: CDR1 MNHEY and CDR2 SMNVEV (reference sequence). Germline trimming cut 3 bases from V and 6 bases from J; bases unmatched to any gene: 11. The CDR3 spans 17 residues. The CDR3 region has the DNA TGTGCCAGCAGTTTCCTTACCGGGACAGGGGCTACCAATGAGCAGTTCTTC. Translation gives CASSFLTGTGATNEQFF.

This chain connects TRBV7-2 to TRBJ2-1; 8 bases fit TRBD2. Germline V CDR1 and CDR2: SGHTA, FQGNSA. This CDR3 comprises 17 residues. J gave up 6 bases and V 2 bases, and 12 bases lay outside the gene matches. CDR3 nucleotide sequence: TGTGCCAGCAGCTTAAAGCGGGGGACTAGGGGGGTCAATGAGCAGTTCTTC. Its protein product is CASSLKRGTRGVNEQFF.

The chain recombines TRBV6-2 or TRBV6-3 with TRBJ1-5, with 7 bases aligning to TRBD1. This CDR3 has 14 amino acids. With 7 bases clipped from V and 5 bases from J, the junction kept 8 bases outside the gene matches. Germline V CDR1 and CDR2: MNHEY, SVGEGT. CDR3 in DNA: TGTGCCAGCAACCCCTACAGGGGAGATCAGCCCCAGCATTTT. This gives the protein CASNPYRGDQPQHF.

This clone was counted a few times. The V and J genes are TRBV28 and TRBJ2-3; D might be TRBD2 (5 bases). Germline assignment: CDR1 MDHEN and CDR2 SYDVKM. The CDR3 length is 16 residues. V was clipped by 4 bases and J by 3 bases, with 17 bases between them. CDR3 nucleotide sequence: TGTGCCAGCAGTTCCCCCGGCGGGTTAGGGACAGATACGCAGTATTTT. Translated: CASSSPGGLGTDTQYF.

The rearrangement uses TRBV28 and TRBJ2-5, with 7 bases that match TRBD1. The germline V gene has CDR1 MDHEN and CDR2 SYDVKM. Trimming took 10 bases from V and 1 from J; bases not matched to a gene: 12. CDR3 length: 15 residues. The CDR3 spells CATHRPTGAQETQYF. CDR3 coding DNA: TGTGCCACCCATCGCCCCACAGGGGCCCAAGAGACCCAGTACTTC.

V usage is TRBV2 and J usage is TRBJ1-1, with 8 bases fitting TRBD1. Germline V gene sequence: CDR1 SNHLY, CDR2 FYNNEI. This CDR3 comprises 12 residues. With 5 bases clipped from V and 9 bases from J, the junction kept 5 bases outside the gene matches. CDR3 residues: CASSQGQEKAFF. CDR3 DNA: TGTGCCAGCAGTCAGGGACAGGAGAAAGCTTTCTTT.

The chain carries TRBV5-1 and TRBJ1-6; TRBD1 is a possible D gene (6 bases). The V gene lost 4 bases and the J gene lost 9 bases, with 11 bases spanning the gap. Germline CDR1 and CDR2: SGHRS and YFSETQ. The CDR3 length is 13 residues. DNA of the CDR3: TGCGCCAGCAGCGAACAGGGCAGTTCACCCCTCCACTTT. Translating it yields CASSEQGSSPLHF.

CDR3: CASSLDPANYGYTF. CDR3 DNA sequence: TGTGCCAGCAGCTTAGACCCAGCTAACTATGGCTACACCTTC. J is TRBJ1-2 and V is TRBV7-2, with D unresolved. V lost 1 base and J lost 0, with 6 bases in between. The CDR3 totals 14 residues. Germline CDR1 is SGHTA and CDR2 is FQGNSA.

The V call is TRBV15, the J call TRBJ1-5; 9 positions agree with TRBD1. Germline CDR1 reads LNHNV; CDR2 reads YYDKDF (reference sequence). Trimming took 2 bases from V and 7 from J; bases not matched to a gene: 9. The CDR3 has 16 amino acids. The CDR3 DNA reads as TGTGCCACCAGCAGATCTGGGACAGGGTTGTACCAGCCCCAGCATTTT. Protein sequence: CATSRSGTGLYQPQHF.

The rearrangement joins TRBV7-2 to TRBJ1-2, with D tentatively TRBD1 (6 bases). Germline V lookup: CDR1 SGHTA, CDR2 FQGNSA. V gave up 2 bases and J gave up 4 bases, with 8 bases separating them. The CDR3 consists of 13 residues. The CDR3 here is CASSLLQGYGYTF. The DNA for the CDR3 is TGTGCCAGCAGCTTATTACAGGGCTATGGCTACACCTTC.

The CDR3 region is CASNRGGGYTF. CDR3 nucleotides: TGTGCCAGCAACAGGGGCGGTGGCTACACCTTC. V gene TRBV2 combines with J gene TRBJ1-2; 7 bases agree with TRBD1. The ends lost 7 bases at V and 7 bases at J; junction bases unmatched: 3. Germline lookup yields CDR1 SNHLY and CDR2 FYNNEI. The CDR3 runs 11 residues.

This clone turned up a few times. This chain uses TRBV14 with TRBJ2-3; TRBD1 matches 7 bases. The CDR3 length is 17 residues. After removal of 4 bases from V and 4 bases from J, the junction contained 14 bases not matched to a gene. Germline V CDR1 and CDR2: SGHDN, FVKESK. As DNA, the CDR3 is TGTGCCAGCAGCCTCCGACCTAGACAGGGTGGCGCAGATACGCAGTATTTT. Its translation is CASSLRPRQGGADTQYF.

The chain recombines TRBV18 with TRBJ2-1; perhaps TRBD1 as D (5 bases). Germline CDR1 is KGHSH and CDR2 is LQKENI. This CDR3 comprises 13 residues. The V end lost 5 bases, the J end lost 1 base, and 6 bases lay between the germline ends. The CDR3 DNA sequence: TGTGCCAGCTCAAGACAGTCCTACAATGAGCAGTTCTTC. This codes for CASSRQSYNEQFF.

The chain recombines TRBV5-1 with TRBJ2-1; TRBD2 agrees at 14 bases. CDR1 is SGHRS, CDR2 YFSETQ, per germline. This CDR3 comprises 17 residues. Trimming cost V 0 bases and J 9 bases; bases outside gene matches: 8. The CDR3 nucleotides are TGCGCCAGCAGCTTGGCGACTAGCGGGGGGGCCGGAGGTGAGCAGTTCTTC. Residues: CASSLATSGGAGGEQFF.

This chain joins TRBV27 and TRBJ2-7; 11 bases are shared with TRBD2. This CDR3 has 18 residues. J lost 1 base, V lost 6 bases, and 14 bases had no gene match. CDR1 MNHEY and CDR2 SMNVEV come from the germline V gene (reference sequence). The CDR3 loop reads CASSLKPILAGESYEQYF. The CDR3 DNA reads as TGTGCCAGCAGCCTCAAACCGATACTAGCGGGGGAGTCCTACGAGCAGTACTTC.

About this clone itself: The junction does not match germline at one end; this may be a read error. The CDR3 region is CAWSQPDRQSF. CDR3 coding DNA: TGTGCCTGGAGTCAACCGGACCGACAGTCTTTT. The rearrangement joins TRBV30 to TRBJ1-4; tentative D call: TRBD1 (5 bases). Germline loops: CDR1 GTSNPN, CDR2 SVGIG (reference sequence). The CDR3 length is 11 residues.

The V and J genes are TRBV30 and TRBJ2-1, with TRBD1 matching over 8 bases. Trimming took 2 bases from V and 9 from J; bases not matched to a gene: 9. In germline, CDR1 is GTSNPN, CDR2 SVGIG (reference sequence). The CDR3 has 14 residues. The CDR3 region has the DNA TGTGCCTGGAGTCTGGATCAGGGGGCTAGTGAGCAGTTCTTC. Translated: CAWSLDQGASEQFF.

The chain has TRBV9 and TRBJ2-3, with 7 bases that match TRBD2. Germline assignment: CDR1 SGDLS and CDR2 YYNGEE. The CDR3 runs to 15 residues. V shed 4 bases and J 6 bases; nucleotides not matched to a gene: 11. The CDR3 here is CASSLVGTNMDTQYF. DNA of the CDR3: TGTGCCAGCAGCCTAGTGGGGACTAACATGGATACGCAGTATTTT.